The entry below gives a single TCR beta chain sequence along with its context. The assay was immunoSEQ multiplex PCR, and TCRdb's table has in-frame clones only and misses some. The sample shows about 220,000 clones, around 84% of them seen only once. Researchers sorted participants into cohorts using their self-reported clinical history. These data belong to a study of blood T cell repertoires in COVID-19. The length of the CDR3 is 14 residues. V was shortened by 3 bases and J by 2 bases, with 8 bases between the two germline ends. CDR1 and CDR2 (germline): SGDLS, YYNGEE. The sequenced material came from PBMCs or T cells enriched from blood (not recorded which). This chain connects TRBV9 to TRBJ2-2; D is uncertain. This TCR was recovered from a middle-aged woman who had recovered from COVID-19. The CDR3 DNA follows: TGTGCCAGCAGCGACCGCGGAAACACCGGGGAGCTGTTTTTT. This encodes CASSDRGNTGELFF.